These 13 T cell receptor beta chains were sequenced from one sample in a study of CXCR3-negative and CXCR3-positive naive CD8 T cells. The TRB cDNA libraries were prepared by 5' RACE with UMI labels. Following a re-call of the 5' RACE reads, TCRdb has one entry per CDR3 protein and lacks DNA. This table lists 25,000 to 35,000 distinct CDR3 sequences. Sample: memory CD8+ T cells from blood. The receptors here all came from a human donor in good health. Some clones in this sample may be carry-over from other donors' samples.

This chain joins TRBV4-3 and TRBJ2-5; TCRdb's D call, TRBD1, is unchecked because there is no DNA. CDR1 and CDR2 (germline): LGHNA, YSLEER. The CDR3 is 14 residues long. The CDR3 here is CASSPPRGQETQYF.

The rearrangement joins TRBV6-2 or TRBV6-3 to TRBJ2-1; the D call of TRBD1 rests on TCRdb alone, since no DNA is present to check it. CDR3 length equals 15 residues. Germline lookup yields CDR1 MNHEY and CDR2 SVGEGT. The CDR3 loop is CASSPAGTHYNEQFF.

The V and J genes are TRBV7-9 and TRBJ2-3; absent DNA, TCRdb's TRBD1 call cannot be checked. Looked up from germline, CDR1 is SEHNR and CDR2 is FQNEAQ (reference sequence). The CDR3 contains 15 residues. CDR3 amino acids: CASSLGTGLADTQYF.

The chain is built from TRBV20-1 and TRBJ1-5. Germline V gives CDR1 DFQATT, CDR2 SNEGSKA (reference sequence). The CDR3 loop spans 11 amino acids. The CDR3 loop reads CSARPLQPQHF.

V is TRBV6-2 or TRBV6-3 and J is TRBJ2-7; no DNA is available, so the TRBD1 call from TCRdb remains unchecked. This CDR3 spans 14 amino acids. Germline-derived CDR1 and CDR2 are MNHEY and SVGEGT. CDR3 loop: CASSYPGFAYEQYF.

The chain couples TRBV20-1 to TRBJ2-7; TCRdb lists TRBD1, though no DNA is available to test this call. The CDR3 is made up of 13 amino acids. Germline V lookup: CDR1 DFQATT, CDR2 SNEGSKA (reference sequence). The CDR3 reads CSASGQHNYEQYF.

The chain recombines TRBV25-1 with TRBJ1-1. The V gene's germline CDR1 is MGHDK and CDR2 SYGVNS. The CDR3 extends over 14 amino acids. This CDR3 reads CASSELKVGTEAFF.

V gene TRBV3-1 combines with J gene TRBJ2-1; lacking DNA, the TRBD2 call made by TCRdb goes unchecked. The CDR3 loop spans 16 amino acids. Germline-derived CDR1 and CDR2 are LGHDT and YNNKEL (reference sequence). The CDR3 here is CASSQGPSGGYNEQFF.

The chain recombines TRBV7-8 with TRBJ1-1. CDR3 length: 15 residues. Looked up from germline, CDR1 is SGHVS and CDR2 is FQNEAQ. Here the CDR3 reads CASSSAGPPLTEAFF.

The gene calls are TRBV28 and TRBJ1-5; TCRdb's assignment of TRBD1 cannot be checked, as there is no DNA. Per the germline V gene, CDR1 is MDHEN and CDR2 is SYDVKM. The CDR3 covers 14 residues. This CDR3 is CASSSGHSNQPQHF.

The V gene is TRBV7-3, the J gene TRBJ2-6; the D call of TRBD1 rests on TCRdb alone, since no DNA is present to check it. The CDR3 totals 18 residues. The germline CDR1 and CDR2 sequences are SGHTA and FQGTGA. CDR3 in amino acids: CASSQPRQGSAGANVLTF.

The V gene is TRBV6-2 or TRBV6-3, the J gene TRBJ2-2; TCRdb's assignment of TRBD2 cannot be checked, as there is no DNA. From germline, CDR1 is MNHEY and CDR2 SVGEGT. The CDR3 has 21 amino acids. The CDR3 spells CASTHGPPGTSGGRVTGELFF.

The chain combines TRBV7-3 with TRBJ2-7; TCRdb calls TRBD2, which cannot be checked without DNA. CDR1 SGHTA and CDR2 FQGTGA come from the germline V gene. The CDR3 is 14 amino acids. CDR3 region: CASSFGGNAYEQYF.